This is a list of T cell receptor beta chains from one sample in a study of cytomegalovirus exposure and HLA in healthy donors. Clones were read by immunoSEQ multiplex PCR, and TCRdb kept only the in-frame ones, dropping some. Counted here are 150,000 to 200,000 clones, approximately 72% occurring once; the ten biggest clones make up 1.3% to 1.5%. The specimen was PBMCs. The receptors come from a man between 50 and 59 years old in good health and CMV-seronegative. CDR3s include the opening cysteine and the closing phenylalanine or tryptophan. The D gene is left open where the match is weak. Clone sizes are given selectively: once, few, many, or a class where the clone is expanded.

j_gene: TRBJ2-1; abundance: few; v_gene: TRBV27; d_gene: NA; CDR3nt: TGTGCCAGCCTGCCCTCGGGGGGCAACAATGAGCAGTTCTTC; CDR3aa: CASLPSGGNNEQFF
j_gene: TRBJ2-2; abundance: NA; v_gene: TRBV28; d_gene: NA; CDR3nt: TGTGCCAGCAGTAGACAGGTGAACACCGGGGAGCTGTTTTTT; CDR3aa: CASSRQVNTGELFF
j_gene: TRBJ2-7; abundance: few; v_gene: TRBV2; d_gene: TRBD1; CDR3nt: TGTGCCAGCAGGGATACCGGGACAGGGGCCTACGAGCAGTACTTC; CDR3aa: CASRDTGTGAYEQYF
j_gene: TRBJ2-7; abundance: NA; v_gene: TRBV5-4; d_gene: TRBD1; CDR3nt: TGTGCCAGCAGCGGACCGGGACAGGGTGTCCACGAGCAGTACTTC; CDR3aa: CASSGPGQGVHEQYF
j_gene: TRBJ2-1; abundance: NA; v_gene: TRBV19; d_gene: NA; CDR3nt: TGTGCCAGTACCCTGAACAGGGCCTCCTACAATGAGCAGTTCTTC; CDR3aa: CASTLNRASYNEQFF
j_gene: TRBJ2-5; abundance: NA; v_gene: TRBV10-2; d_gene: NA; CDR3nt: TGCGCCAGCAGTGACCCAATGAGAGGTACAGAGACCCAGTACTTC; CDR3aa: CASSDPMRGTETQYF
j_gene: TRBJ2-3; abundance: NA; v_gene: TRBV28; d_gene: NA; CDR3nt: TGTGCCAGCAGTTTAGGGGGGTATAGCACAGATACGCAGTATTTT; CDR3aa: CASSLGGYSTDTQYF
j_gene: TRBJ1-1; abundance: NA; v_gene: TRBV11-1; d_gene: NA; CDR3nt: TGTGCCAGCAGCTTAAGCAGGTTGAACACTGAAGCTTTCTTT; CDR3aa: CASSLSRLNTEAFF
j_gene: TRBJ2-5; abundance: once; v_gene: TRBV7-2; d_gene: NA; CDR3nt: TGTGCCAGCAGCCCAATGGGTCTGCAGGGTGGAGAGACCCAGTACTTC; CDR3aa: CASSPMGLQGGETQYF
j_gene: TRBJ1-6; abundance: few; v_gene: TRBV19; d_gene: TRBD1; CDR3nt: TGTGCCAGTAGTCCCCGGGACAGGGGGACTAACAATTCACCCCTCCACTTT; CDR3aa: CASSPRDRGTNNSPLHF
j_gene: TRBJ2-7; abundance: NA; v_gene: TRBV7-6; d_gene: NA; CDR3nt: TGTGCCAGCAGCTTACAGGGCTACGAGCAGTACTTC; CDR3aa: CASSLQGYEQYF
j_gene: TRBJ2-7; abundance: NA; v_gene: TRBV21-1; d_gene: NA; CDR3nt: TGTGCCAGTTCCTGTACCGGGAGCTACGAGCAGTACTTC; CDR3aa: CASSCTGSYEQYF
j_gene: TRBJ2-1; abundance: NA; v_gene: TRBV4-2; d_gene: TRBD1; CDR3nt: TGTGCCAGCAGCCCAGGGACAGGGGGCTATGACAATGAGCAGTTCTTC; CDR3aa: CASSPGTGGYDNEQFF
j_gene: TRBJ2-2; abundance: NA; v_gene: TRBV19; d_gene: NA; CDR3nt: TGTGCCAGTAGTTTTTCACAGGGCACCGGGGAGCTGTTTTTT; CDR3aa: CASSFSQGTGELFF